This passage covers 24 T cell receptor beta chains from one sample sequenced in a study of human T cells and chemical hapten exposure. Using its own MiXCR run on the RACE reads, TCRdb lists one record per CDR3 protein. Of about 120,000 distinct CDR3 sequences detected, about 10% appear once; the ten largest clones hold roughly 2.3%. Time point given: patch test 3, about 24 weeks after DPC sensitization. The treatment is: therapeutic diphenylcyclopropenone sensitization with weekly scalp DPC. Sequenced here: whole blood, sampled in connection with sensitization to the hapten diphenylcyclopropenone (DPC). These receptors came from a woman in her forties or fifties with alopecia areata. Some clones in this sample may be carry-over from other donors' samples.

CDR3: CASSQDSQRDTQYF. The CDR3 coding sequence is TGTGCCAGCAGCCAAGACTCCCAGCGGGATACGCAGTATTTT. This chain joins TRBV4-2 and TRBJ2-3; possible D gene TRBD2, 5 bases. Germline V lookup: CDR1 LGHNA, CDR2 YNFKEQ. CDR3 size: 14 residues. V was cut by 0 bases and J by 6 bases, with 10 bases left in between.

The V gene is TRBV20-1, the J gene TRBJ1-6; tentatively, D is TRBD1 (6 bases). The CDR3 spans 12 residues. The germline gives CDR1 DFQATT, CDR2 SNEGSKA (reference sequence). V shed 6 bases and J shed 10 bases, with 13 bases lying between them. The CDR3 here is CSARGTGSPLHF. CDR3 bases: TGCAGTGCGAGGGGGACGGGGTCACCCCTCCACTTT.

This clonotype has more than one count but fewer than ten. The chain has TRBV6-1 and TRBJ1-3; possible D gene TRBD1, 5 bases. CDR3 size: 14 residues. V gave up 6 bases and J gave up 0 bases, with 9 bases separating them. Per germline, CDR1 MNHNS and CDR2 SASEGT. CDR3 DNA sequence: TGTGCCAGCAGACAGGAGATCTCTGGAAACACCATATATTTT. It translates to CASRQEISGNTIYF.

The V gene is TRBV12-3 or TRBV12-4, the J gene TRBJ2-2; possible D gene TRBD2, 6 bases. V was shortened by 3 bases and J by 7 bases, with 30 bases between the two germline ends. The CDR3 consists of 20 residues. The CDR3 DNA sequence: TGTGCCAGCAGTTTTTTACCCCTCTCTTTGAGGGAGGATGGCATCGGGGAGCTGTTTTTT. Translated, it gives CASSFLPLSLREDGIGELFF.

This clonotype occurred many times. The chain combines TRBV7-9 with TRBJ1-4, with D perhaps matching TRBD1 (6 bases). This CDR3 is built from 15 residues. Germline CDR1 is SEHNR and CDR2 is FQNEAQ (reference sequence). V was trimmed by 3 bases and J by 7 bases, leaving 15 bases between them. The CDR3 coding sequence is TGTGCCAGCAGCTTGCCGGGACAACGGGGTGAAAAACTGTTTTTT. Translated: CASSLPGQRGEKLFF.

Only a few counts were recorded for this clonotype. The chain uses TRBV20-1 and TRBJ1-1, with D maybe TRBD1 (6 bases). The germline gives CDR1 DFQATT, CDR2 SNEGSKA (reference sequence). CDR3 length: 13 amino acids. Trimming cost V 3 bases and J 5 bases, with 13 bases left between them. CDR3 amino acids: CSARRGVKTEAFF. CDR3 in DNA: TGCAGTGCTAGGAGGGGGGTTAAGACTGAAGCTTTCTTT.

This clonotype showed up just once. V gene TRBV15 combines with J gene TRBJ1-5, with TRBD1 as a possible D gene (5 bases). The V and J ends lost 4 bases and 1 base respectively, with 8 bases between them. CDR1 is LNHNV and CDR2 is YYDKDF in the germline V gene (reference sequence). The CDR3 has 14 amino acids. The CDR3 spells CATSTRESNQPQHF. The DNA of the CDR3 is TGTGCCACCAGCACCAGGGAAAGCAATCAGCCCCAGCATTTT.

V is TRBV12-3 or TRBV12-4 and J is TRBJ2-2; TRBD1 aligns across 10 bases. CDR3 length equals 15 residues. The J segment lost 8 bases and the V segment lost 3 bases, leaving 6 bases of the junction unmatched. The CDR3 region has the DNA TGTGCCAGCAGTTTTCGACAGGGGGCGCCGGGGGAGCTGTTTTTT. It codes for CASSFRQGAPGELFF.

This clonotype has only a few counts. The rearrangement links TRBV7-2 to TRBJ2-7, with D possibly matching TRBD1 (5 bases). Germline CDR1 reads SGHTA; CDR2 reads FQGNSA. V dropped 5 bases and J dropped 4 bases, with 12 bases sitting between them. The CDR3 is 13 amino acids. The DNA of the CDR3 is TGTGCCAGCAGCCCTCCCGACAGATACGAGCAGTACTTC. This encodes CASSPPDRYEQYF.

The chain has TRBV27 and TRBJ2-1; no clear D gene. CDR3 length: 14 amino acids. V dropped 3 bases and J dropped 5 bases, with 11 bases sitting between them. Germline loops: CDR1 MNHEY, CDR2 SMNVEV (reference sequence). The CDR3 nucleotides are TGTGCCAGCAGTTTTGGGCCAGCTAACAATGAGCAGTTCTTC. Protein: CASSFGPANNEQFF.

This chain uses TRBV3-1 with TRBJ1-1; a possible D gene is TRBD1 (5 bases). The germline CDR1 and CDR2 sequences are LGHDT and YNNKEL (reference sequence). V gave up 0 bases and J gave up 5 bases, with 16 bases separating them. This CDR3 contains 16 residues. The chain's CDR3 is CASSQDPPQGWTEAFF. DNA for the CDR3: TGTGCCAGCAGCCAAGATCCCCCCCAGGGTTGGACTGAAGCTTTCTTT.

The rearrangement uses TRBV7-9 and TRBJ2-7; TRBD1 matches 7 bases. The germline CDR1 and CDR2 sequences are SEHNR and FQNEAQ (reference sequence). J gave up 4 bases and V 4 bases, and 10 bases lay outside the gene matches. There are 15 residues in the CDR3. The chain's CDR3 is CASSSEQGRWYEQYF. DNA for the CDR3: TGTGCCAGCAGCTCCGAACAGGGGCGATGGTACGAGCAGTACTTC.

In its sample, this clonotype was seen a few times. CDR3 sequence: CASSYSNEQFF. The CDR3 bases are TGTGCCAGCAGCTACTCGAATGAGCAGTTCTTC. The chain has TRBV11-2 and TRBJ2-1, with unresolved D. The germline V and J ends were trimmed by 4 bases and 7 bases, with 5 bases remaining between them. CDR3 length: 11 residues. CDR1 is SGHAT and CDR2 is FQNNGV in the germline V gene.

The table lists this clonotype with a few counts. The CDR3 DNA sequence: TGTGCCAGCAGCCACTCGGACAGGGTCGGGGAAAAACTGTTTTTT. Its translation is CASSHSDRVGEKLFF. The rearrangement joins TRBV3-1 to TRBJ1-4; 8 bases line up with TRBD1. Trimming cost V 3 bases and J 8 bases; bases outside gene matches: 8. This CDR3 is 15 amino acids long. Germline CDR1 reads LGHDT; CDR2 reads YNNKEL (reference sequence). The whole variable domain, filled in from reference TRBV3-1 and TRBJ1-4, reads DTAVSQTPKYLVTQMGNDKSIKCEQNLGHDTMYWYKQDSKKFLKIMFSYNNKELIINETVPNRFSPKSPDKAHLNLHINSLELGDSAVYFCASSHSDRVGEKLFFGSGTQLSVL.

This clonotype was seen repeatedly, ten times or more. This chain joins TRBV3-1 and TRBJ2-1; maybe TRBD2 (6 bases). Germline CDR1 LGHDT, CDR2 YNNKEL (reference sequence). The CDR3 loop spans 12 amino acids. The V and J ends lost 6 bases and 12 bases respectively, with 15 bases between them. The CDR3 DNA sequence: TGTGCCAGCAGTGCGGGATCCACGGGGCAGTTCTTC. Its protein product is CASSAGSTGQFF.

This clonotype came up many times. This chain uses TRBV28 with TRBJ1-1; D remains unclear. Trimming removed 7 bases at V and 2 bases at J, with 11 bases between. CDR3 length: 13 residues. Germline V gene data show CDR1 as MDHEN and CDR2 as SYDVKM. The CDR3 here is CASTLPLNTEAFF. As DNA, the CDR3 is TGTGCCAGCACTCTTCCCCTTAACACTGAAGCTTTCTTT.

V and J are TRBV6-5 and TRBJ2-3; 7 nucleotides match TRBD1. This CDR3 comprises 13 residues. The germline CDR1 and CDR2 sequences are MNHEY and SVGAGI. The J segment lost 4 bases and the V segment lost 7 bases, leaving 5 bases of the junction unmatched. The CDR3 here is CASNPGGADTQYF. Written as DNA, the CDR3 is TGTGCCAGCAATCCAGGGGGTGCAGATACGCAGTATTTT.

V gene TRBV7-8 combines with J gene TRBJ2-7; TRBD1 agrees at 7 bases. The V gene's germline CDR1 is SGHVS and CDR2 FQNEAQ. The trim removed 5 bases at V and 3 bases at J, leaving 13 bases unmatched. The CDR3 contains 16 residues. For the CDR3, the DNA is TGTGCCAGCAGCGCCCAGGGGGACGAGGGCAACTACGAGCAGTACTTC. Amino acids: CASSAQGDEGNYEQYF.

The V gene is TRBV9, the J gene TRBJ2-3; D is undetermined. This CDR3 spans 14 amino acids. Trimming cost V 2 bases and J 4 bases, with 11 bases left between them. Germline-derived CDR1 and CDR2 are SGDLS and YYNGEE. This CDR3 is CASSVGDRADTQYF. The CDR3 DNA is TGTGCCAGCAGCGTCGGAGATCGGGCAGATACGCAGTATTTT.

In this sample, this clonotype turned up many times. The chain combines TRBV5-5 with TRBJ2-5; 8 bases fit TRBD1. The CDR3 is 16 amino acids. Germline CDR1 is SGHKS and CDR2 is YYEKEE (reference sequence). The trim removed 4 bases at V and 6 bases at J, leaving 14 bases unmatched. DNA of the CDR3: TGTGCCAGCAGCCCCGGACAGGGTGAGTCCGCGAAGACCCAGTACTTC. Its protein product is CASSPGQGESAKTQYF.

This clonotype was observed a few times. The CDR3 here is CASSLADADTQYF. The DNA of the CDR3 is TGCGCCAGCAGCTTGGCCGATGCAGATACGCAGTATTTT. The rearrangement uses TRBV5-1 and TRBJ2-3; D not certain. This CDR3 spans 13 amino acids. The germline CDR1 and CDR2 sequences are SGHRS and YFSETQ. Trimming left V 0 bases short and J 4 bases short, with 6 bases between.

This sequence joins TRBV20-1 and TRBJ2-7, with a possible D match to TRBD2 (6 bases). This CDR3 comprises 14 residues. The V and J ends lost 6 bases and 0 bases respectively, with 15 bases between them. Germline V gene data show CDR1 as DFQATT and CDR2 as SNEGSKA (reference sequence). CDR3 loop: CSATPSVSSYEQYF. The CDR3 DNA sequence: TGCAGTGCCACCCCTAGCGTCAGCTCCTACGAGCAGTACTTC.

This clonotype was counted a few times. V usage is TRBV12-3 or TRBV12-4 and J usage is TRBJ2-5; D not certain. CDR3 length: 14 residues. Trimming removed 3 bases from V and 4 bases from J, with 12 bases in between. The CDR3 here is CASSLAPYGETQYF. In nucleotides, the CDR3 is TGTGCCAGCAGTTTGGCACCCTACGGAGAGACCCAGTACTTC.

The chain carries TRBV6-5 and TRBJ2-5; TRBD1 agrees at 9 bases. The CDR3 has 14 residues. The V gene's germline CDR1 is MNHEY and CDR2 SVGAGI. Trimming at V came to 6 bases and at J to 7 bases, leaving 9 bases not matched to a gene. Here the CDR3 DNA reads TGTGCCAGCAGACCGGGACAGGGCCTCGGGACCCAGTACTTC. This gives the protein CASRPGQGLGTQYF.